This T cell receptor (beta chain) came from a study of blood T cells in healthy people across ages. A second PCR, run for about 7 to 11 cycles, used a sample-barcoded 5' primer plus a J-beta primer mix. TCRdb used MiXCR to reprocess the 5' RACE reads, holding one entry per CDR3 protein. Here the sample spans fewer than 1.5 million distinct CDR3 sequences, 42% being singletons. The CDR3 has 16 amino acids. Germline CDR1 and CDR2: SGHRS and YFSETQ. The sample comprised blood. The rearrangement joins TRBV5-1 to TRBJ2-1, with 9 bases matching TRBD2. The J call may be mistaken, given a closer DNA end match to TRBJ2-7. This TCR was recovered from a woman between 18 and 29 years old in good health. The chain's CDR3 is CASSLVAGEIYNEQYF. Here the CDR3 DNA reads TGCGCCAGCAGCTTGGTAGCGGGAGAGATATACAATGAGCAGTACTTC.